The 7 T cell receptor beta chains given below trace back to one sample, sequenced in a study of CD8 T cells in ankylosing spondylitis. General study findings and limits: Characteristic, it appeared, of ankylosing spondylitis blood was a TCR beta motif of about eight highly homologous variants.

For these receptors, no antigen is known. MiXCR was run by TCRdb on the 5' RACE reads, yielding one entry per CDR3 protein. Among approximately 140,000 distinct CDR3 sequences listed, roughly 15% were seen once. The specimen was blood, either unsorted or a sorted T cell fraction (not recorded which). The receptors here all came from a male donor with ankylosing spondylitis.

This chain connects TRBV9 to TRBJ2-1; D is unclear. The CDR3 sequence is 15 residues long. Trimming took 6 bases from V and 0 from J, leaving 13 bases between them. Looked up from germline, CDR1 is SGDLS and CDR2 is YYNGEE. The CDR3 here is CASTPPPSSYNEQFF. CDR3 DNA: TGTGCCAGCACCCCTCCCCCCTCCTCCTACAATGAGCAGTTCTTC.

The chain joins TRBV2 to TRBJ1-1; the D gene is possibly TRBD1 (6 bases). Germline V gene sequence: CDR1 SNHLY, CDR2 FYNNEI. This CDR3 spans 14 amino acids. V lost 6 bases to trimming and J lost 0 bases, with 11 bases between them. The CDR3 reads CASRKTGMNTEAFF. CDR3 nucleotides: TGTGCCAGCAGAAAAACAGGGATGAACACTGAAGCTTTCTTT.

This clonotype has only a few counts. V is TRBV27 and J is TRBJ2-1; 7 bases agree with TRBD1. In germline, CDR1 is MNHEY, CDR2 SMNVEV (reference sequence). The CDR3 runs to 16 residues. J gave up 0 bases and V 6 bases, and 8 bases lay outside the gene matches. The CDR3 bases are TGTGCCAGCAGATTAACAGGGGACAGCTCCTACAATGAGCAGTTCTTC. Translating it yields CASRLTGDSSYNEQFF.

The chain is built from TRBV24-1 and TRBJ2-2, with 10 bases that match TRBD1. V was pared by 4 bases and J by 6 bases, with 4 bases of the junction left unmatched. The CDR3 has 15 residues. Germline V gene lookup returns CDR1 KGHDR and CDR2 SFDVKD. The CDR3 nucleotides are TGTGCCACCAGTGACCCCGGGACAGGGGCCGGGGAGCTGTTTTTT. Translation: CATSDPGTGAGELFF.

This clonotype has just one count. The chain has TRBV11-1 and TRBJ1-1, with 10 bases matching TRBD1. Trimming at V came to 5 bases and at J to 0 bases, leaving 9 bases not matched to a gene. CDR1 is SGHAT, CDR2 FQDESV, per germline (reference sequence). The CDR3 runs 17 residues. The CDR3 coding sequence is TGTGCCAGCAGCCCATCCTGGGACAGGGGAGTGAACACTGAAGCTTTCTTT. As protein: CASSPSWDRGVNTEAFF.

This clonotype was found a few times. The CDR3 loop reads CASSFPETGELFF. CDR3 DNA: TGTGCCAGCAGCTTTCCAGAGACCGGGGAGCTGTTTTTT. The rearrangement uses TRBV7-9 and TRBJ2-2; no definite D call. Deletions cut 3 bases from V and 5 bases from J, with 7 bases between. CDR1 is SEHNR and CDR2 is FQNEAQ in the germline V gene (reference sequence). The CDR3 sequence is 13 residues long.

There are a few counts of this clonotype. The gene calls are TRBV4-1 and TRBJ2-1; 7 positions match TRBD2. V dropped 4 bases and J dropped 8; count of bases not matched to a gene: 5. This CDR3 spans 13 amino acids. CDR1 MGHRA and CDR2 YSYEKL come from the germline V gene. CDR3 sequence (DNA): TGCGCCAGCAGCCTAAGCGGGATCCATGAGCAGTTCTTC. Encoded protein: CASSLSGIHEQFF.